The clone carrying this T cell receptor beta chain appeared a few times. The antigen remains unidentified. The sample is drawn from a study of T cell responses to AZD1222 COVID-19 vaccine. Profiled with immunoSEQ multiplex PCR; TCRdb holds only in-frame clones, not every one. This sample has 150,000 to 200,000 clones, with 90% to 95% found just once. Looked up from germline, CDR1 is MGHRA and CDR2 is YSYEKL. The CDR3 is 15 residues long. Trimming shortened V by 4 bases and J by 4 bases, and 13 bases separated the two germline ends. Study results and caveats: Spike as a whole was targeted by vaccine-associated CD4 TCRs, dominant at 160-218 and 743-854. It was only after the peak T cell response that any repertoires were sampled. Donors in the cohort were predominantly white British and more often female, and clonal diversity was possibly underestimated.

This rearrangement joins TRBV4-1 to TRBJ1-4; the D gene is possibly TRBD1 (6 bases). The starting material was peripheral blood, obtained 28 days after the second AZD1222 dose. This receptor was obtained from an adult who received the AZD1222 COVID-19 vaccine. This CDR3 is CASSLLQGINEKLFF. CDR3 nucleotide sequence: TGCGCCAGCAGCCTCCTACAGGGAATTAATGAAAAACTGTTTTTT.